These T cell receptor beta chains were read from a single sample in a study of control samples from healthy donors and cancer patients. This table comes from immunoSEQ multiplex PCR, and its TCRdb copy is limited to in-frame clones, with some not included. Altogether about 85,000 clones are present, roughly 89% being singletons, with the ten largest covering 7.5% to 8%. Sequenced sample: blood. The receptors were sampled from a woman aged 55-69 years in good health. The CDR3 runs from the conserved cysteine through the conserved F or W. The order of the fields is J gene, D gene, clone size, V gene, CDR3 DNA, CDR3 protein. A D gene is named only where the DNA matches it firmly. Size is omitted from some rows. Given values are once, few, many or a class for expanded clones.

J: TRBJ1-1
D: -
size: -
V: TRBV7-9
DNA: TGTGCCAGCAGCTTAAGGCCGGAGACTGAAGCTTTCTTT
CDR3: CASSLRPETEAFF

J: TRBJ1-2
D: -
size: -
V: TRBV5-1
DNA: TGCGCCAGCAGCTTGGACGGGAACTATGGCTACACCTTC
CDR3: CASSLDGNYGYTF

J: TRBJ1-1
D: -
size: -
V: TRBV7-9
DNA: TGTGCCAGCAGCCAACAGGGTGGCACTGAAGCTTTCTTT
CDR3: CASSQQGGTEAFF

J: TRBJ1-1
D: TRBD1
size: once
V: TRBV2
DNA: TGTGCCAGCAGTGGACAGGGGGCGCGTAACACTGAAGCTTTCTTT
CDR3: CASSGQGARNTEAFF

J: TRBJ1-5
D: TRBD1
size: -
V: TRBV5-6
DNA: TGTGCCAGCAGCGAAACAGGGGTAGATCAGCCCCAGCATTTT
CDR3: CASSETGVDQPQHF

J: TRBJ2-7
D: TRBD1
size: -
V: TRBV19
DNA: TGTGCCAGTAGGCCAGGGACAGGGCCCTACGAGCAGTACTTC
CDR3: CASRPGTGPYEQYF

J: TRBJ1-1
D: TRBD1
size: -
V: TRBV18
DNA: TGTGCCAGCTCACCACAGGGGGCCAACACTGAAGCTTTCTTT
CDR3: CASSPQGANTEAFF

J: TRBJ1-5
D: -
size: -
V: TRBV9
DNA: TGTGCCAGCAGCGTAGGTTGGGATCAGCCCCAGCATTTT
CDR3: CASSVGWDQPQHF

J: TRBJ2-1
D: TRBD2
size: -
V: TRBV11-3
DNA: TGTGCCACCCGGGGAGGGGTCTACAATGAGCAGTTCTTC
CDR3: CATRGGVYNEQFF

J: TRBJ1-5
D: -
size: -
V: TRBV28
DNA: TGTGCCAGCAGTTTCCCGACTCAGCCCCAGCATTTT
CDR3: CASSFPTQPQHF

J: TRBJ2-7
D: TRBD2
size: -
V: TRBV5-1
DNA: TGCGCCAGCAGCTGGGGACTAGCGGGAGGACCCTCCTACGAGCAGTACTTC
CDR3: CASSWGLAGGPSYEQYF

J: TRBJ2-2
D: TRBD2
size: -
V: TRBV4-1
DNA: TGCGCCAGCAGCCGCACGACGACTAGCGGGTGGGGAAACACCGGGGAGCTGTTTTTT
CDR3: CASSRTTTSGWGNTGELFF

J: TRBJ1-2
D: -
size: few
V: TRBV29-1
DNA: TGCAGCGTTGAAGATGGCCCCGGGAGATATGGCTACACCTTC
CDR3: CSVEDGPGRYGYTF

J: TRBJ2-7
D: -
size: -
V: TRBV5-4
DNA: TGTGCCAGCAGCTTCTTTTCGGGGCGAGGTCGGGACGAGCAGTACTTC
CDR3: CASSFFSGRGRDEQYF

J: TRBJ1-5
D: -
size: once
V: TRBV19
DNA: TGTGCCAGTAGTAGACCGGGACGGGGTGGGTATCAGCCCCAGCATTTT
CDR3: CASSRPGRGGYQPQHF

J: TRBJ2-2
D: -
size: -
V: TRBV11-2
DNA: TGTGCCAGCAGCTTTTCAGGGGACGGGGAGCTGTTTTTT
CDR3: CASSFSGDGELFF

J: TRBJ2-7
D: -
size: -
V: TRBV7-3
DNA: TGTGCCAGCAGTGCAAGTGGGGGGCCCTACGAGCAGTACTTC
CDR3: CASSASGGPYEQYF

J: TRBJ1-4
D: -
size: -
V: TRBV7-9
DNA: TGTGCCAGCAGCTTATCGACAGCCCAGAGCGAAAAACTGTTTTTT
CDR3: CASSLSTAQSEKLFF

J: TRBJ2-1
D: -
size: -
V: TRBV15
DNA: TGTGCCACCAGCAGAGACAGGGGCGGCTACAATGAGCAGTTCTTC
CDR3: CATSRDRGGYNEQFF

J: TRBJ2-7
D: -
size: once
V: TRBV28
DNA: TGTGCCAGCAGTTTACCGGGTCTCGAAGCCTACGAGCAGTACTTC
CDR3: CASSLPGLEAYEQYF

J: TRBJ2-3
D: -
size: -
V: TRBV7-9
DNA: TGTGCCAGCGTACTCTTTGGAGCAGATACGCAGTATTTT
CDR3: CASVLFGADTQYF

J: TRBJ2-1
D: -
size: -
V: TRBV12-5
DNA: TGTGCTAGTGGTTTGGTCAGCCGGACCGGCTACAATGAGCAGTTCTTC
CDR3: CASGLVSRTGYNEQFF

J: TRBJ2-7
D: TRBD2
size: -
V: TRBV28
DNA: TGTGCCAGCAGTGCTATAACTAGCGGGAGAAACCGCGAGCAGTACTTC
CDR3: CASSAITSGRNREQYF

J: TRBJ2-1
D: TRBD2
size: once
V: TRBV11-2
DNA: TGTGCCAGCAGCTTGGAGCGGGGATATGGGAATGAGCAGTTCTTC
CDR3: CASSLERGYGNEQFF

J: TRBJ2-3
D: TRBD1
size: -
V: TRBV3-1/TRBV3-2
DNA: TGTGCCAGCAGCCAACGGACAGGGGCAGGCACAGATACGCAGTATTTT
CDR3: CASSQRTGAGTDTQYF